Listed here is a single T cell receptor (beta chain). The repertoire was sequenced with immunoSEQ multiplex PCR; TCRdb's copy has only in-frame clones and lacks some. The table has roughly 180,000 clones, 75% to 90% seen once. These data originate in a study of blood T cell repertoires in COVID-19. The CDR3 length is 14 residues. V was pared by 4 bases and J by 4 bases, with 14 bases between. Per the germline V gene, CDR1 is SGHRS and CDR2 is YFSETQ. The genes are TRBV5-1 and TRBJ1-1, with a tentative D call TRBD1 (6 bases). This TCR came from a woman aged 25-40 years who had recovered from COVID-19. Material: PBMCs or T cells enriched from blood (not recorded which). In DNA, the CDR3 is TGCGCCAGCAGCCCAGGGGTTACTTCCACTGAAGCTTTCTTT. Protein: CASSPGVTSTEAFF.